In this sample, the clone carrying this T cell receptor (beta chain) turned up a few times. Only in-frame clones appear in the TCRdb table, and some are missing; sequencing was by immunoSEQ multiplex PCR. The sample consists of hundreds of thousands of clones, around 89% of them appearing once. The data stem from a study of blood T cell repertoires in COVID-19. Study summary: T cells, B-cell-depleted T cells, or PBMCs supplied cDNA or gDNA.

This study enrolled people aged about 18 to 100 from approximately 25 US geographic areas. V lost 4 bases, J lost 3 bases, and 3 bases stayed unmatched. The CDR3 is made up of 13 amino acids. Looked up from germline, CDR1 is GTSNPN and CDR2 is SVGIG (reference sequence). The V and J genes are TRBV30 and TRBJ1-3, with 7 bases lining up with TRBD1. This TCR came from a woman aged 55-70 years in a cohort exposed to, infected with or recovered from COVID-19 (not recorded which). Sequencing input: PBMCs or T cells enriched from blood (not recorded which). The CDR3 is CAWNHRGGNTIYF. As DNA, the CDR3 is TGTGCCTGGAACCACAGGGGTGGAAACACCATATATTTT.